This TCR beta chain comes out of a study of cytomegalovirus exposure and HLA in healthy donors. With regard to this clone: The antigen is not known.

Trimming at V came to 2 bases and at J to 4 bases, leaving 5 bases not matched to a gene. Germline CDR1 reads MNHEY; CDR2 reads SMNVEV (reference sequence). The length of the CDR3 is 15 residues. Study findings and constraints: In a later analysis, first-cohort TCR clusters were found to tend to co-occur in the 95 to 150 validation repertoires. The study found most TCR sequences rare, yet found some public TCRs in many donors. Researchers counted over 150 TCR beta chains as cytomegalovirus-associated.

Measured with immunoSEQ multiplex PCR; TCRdb has only the in-frame clones, and not every one. The data hold 180,000 or so clones, with approximately 80% observed a single time. The donors were members of the validation cohort, which comprised 90 to 150 subjects and was separate from the first cohort of 730 or so subjects. The clonotype originates from a woman aged 25 to 45 in good health and CMV-seropositive. The sequencing sample was made of PBMCs. This rearrangement joins TRBV27 to TRBJ1-2; 9 bases line up with TRBD1. CDR3 protein: CASSLAGQGIYGYTF. In nucleotides, the CDR3 is TGTGCCAGCAGTTTAGCGGGACAGGGTATCTATGGCTACACCTTC.